The clone carrying this T cell receptor (beta chain) was counted at least ten times. What it binds is unknown. This sample was included in a study of CD8+CD57+ T cells in acquired aplastic anemia. For the study at large: The study obtained an average of around 2.9 ug of DNA from sorted CD4+ and CD8+ cells. General study points: A set of twenty-nine CD8+ CDR3 sequences was shared between patients and controls, and these sequences appeared highly expressed in patients.

The V end lost 5 bases, the J end lost 0 bases, and 18 bases lay between the germline ends. The CDR3 is 17 amino acids. Germline CDR1 SGHRS, CDR2 YFSETQ. Sequencing involved patients with CD8+CD57+ cell expansion previously shown by flow cytometry. Profiling of TCR beta VDJ combinations and CDR3 sequences used genomic DNA as template. From the reads, TCRdb called clonotypes with MiXCR, one entry per CDR3 protein. The sample consists of over 250,000 distinct CDR3 sequences, about 50% of them appearing once. This chain joins TRBV5-1 and TRBJ1-3; D unresolved. Sequencing input: sorted CD4+, CD8+, or CD8+CD57+ T cells (not recorded which) from PBMCs. This TCR came from a human donor with aplastic anemia. CDR3 protein: CASSQRKLEGSGNTIYF. The CDR3 DNA is TGCGCCAGCAGTCAACGAAAATTAGAGGGCTCTGGAAACACCATATATTTT.